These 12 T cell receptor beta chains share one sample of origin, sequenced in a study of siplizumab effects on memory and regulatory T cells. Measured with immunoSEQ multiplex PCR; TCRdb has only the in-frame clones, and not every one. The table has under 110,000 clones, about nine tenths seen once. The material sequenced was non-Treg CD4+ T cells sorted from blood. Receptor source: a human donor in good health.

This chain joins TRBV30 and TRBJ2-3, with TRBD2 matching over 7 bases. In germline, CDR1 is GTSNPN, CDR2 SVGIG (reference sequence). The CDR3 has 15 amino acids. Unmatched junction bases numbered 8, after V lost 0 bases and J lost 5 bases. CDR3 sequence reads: CAWSVGGVARDTQYF. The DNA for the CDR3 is TGTGCCTGGAGTGTTGGGGGGGTTGCTCGAGATACGCAGTATTTT.

The CDR3: CASSPTSGGLGNEQFF. The CDR3 region has the DNA TGTGCCAGCTCGCCTACTAGCGGGGGGCTAGGCAATGAGCAGTTCTTC. This chain links TRBV18 with TRBJ2-1; 12 bases are a match to TRBD2. The germline CDR1 and CDR2 sequences are KGHSH and LQKENI. V lost 6 bases to trimming and J lost 6 bases; unmatched junction nucleotides: 9. There are 16 residues in the CDR3.

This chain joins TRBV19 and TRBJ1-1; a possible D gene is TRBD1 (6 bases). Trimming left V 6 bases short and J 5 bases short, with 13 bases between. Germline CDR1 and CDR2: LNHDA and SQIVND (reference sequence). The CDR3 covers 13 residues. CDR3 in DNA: TGTGCCAGTAGGCACAGGGTAGAAACTGAAGCTTTCTTT. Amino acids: CASRHRVETEAFF.

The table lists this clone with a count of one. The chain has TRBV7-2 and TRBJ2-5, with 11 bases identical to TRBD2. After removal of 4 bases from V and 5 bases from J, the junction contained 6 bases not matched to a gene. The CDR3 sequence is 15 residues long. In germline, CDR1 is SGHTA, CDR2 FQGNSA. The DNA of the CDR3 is TGTGCCAGCAGCTCAATTAGCGGGAGGGCCGAGACCCAGTACTTC. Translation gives CASSSISGRAETQYF.

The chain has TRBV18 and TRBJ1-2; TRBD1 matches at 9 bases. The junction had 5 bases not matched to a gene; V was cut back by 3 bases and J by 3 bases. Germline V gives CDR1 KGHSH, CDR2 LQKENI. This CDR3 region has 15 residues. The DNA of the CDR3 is TGTGCCAGCTCACCCAAACAGGGGGCGGACTATGGCTACACCTTC. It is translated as CASSPKQGADYGYTF.

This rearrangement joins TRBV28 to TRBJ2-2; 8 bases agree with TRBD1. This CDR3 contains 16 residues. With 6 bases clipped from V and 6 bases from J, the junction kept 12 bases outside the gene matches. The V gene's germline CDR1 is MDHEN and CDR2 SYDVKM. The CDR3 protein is CASRGAGQGVPGELFF. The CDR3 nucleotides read TGTGCCAGCAGGGGGGCCGGACAGGGTGTTCCCGGGGAGCTGTTTTTT.

CDR3 nucleotides: TGCGCCAGCAGCTTGTTCGCGGGAGAGGCCGGGGAGCTGTTTTTT. The encoded protein is CASSLFAGEAGELFF. The genes are TRBV5-1 and TRBJ2-2; 7 bases map to TRBD2. There are 15 residues in the CDR3. Losses at the gene ends were 1 base for V and 6 bases for J; bases not matched to a gene: 6. The V gene's germline CDR1 is SGHRS and CDR2 YFSETQ.

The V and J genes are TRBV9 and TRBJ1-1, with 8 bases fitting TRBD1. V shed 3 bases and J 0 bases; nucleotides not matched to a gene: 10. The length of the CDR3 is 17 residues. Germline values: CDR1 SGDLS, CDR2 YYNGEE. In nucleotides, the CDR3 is TGTGCCAGCAGCGGCGGAGGGGGACAGGTCATGAACACTGAAGCTTTCTTT. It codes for CASSGGGGQVMNTEAFF.

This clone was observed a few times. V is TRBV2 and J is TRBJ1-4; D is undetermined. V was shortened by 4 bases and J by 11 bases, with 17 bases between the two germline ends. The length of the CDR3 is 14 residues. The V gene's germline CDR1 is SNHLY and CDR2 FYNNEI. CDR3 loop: CASSASQASFKLFF. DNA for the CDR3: TGTGCCAGCAGTGCTAGTCAGGCCTCCTTTAAACTGTTTTTT.

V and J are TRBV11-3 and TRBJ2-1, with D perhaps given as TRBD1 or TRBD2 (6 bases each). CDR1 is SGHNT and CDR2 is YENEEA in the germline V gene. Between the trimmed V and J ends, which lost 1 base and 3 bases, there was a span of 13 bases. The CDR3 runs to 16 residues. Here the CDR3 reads CASSLVGGSDYNEQFF. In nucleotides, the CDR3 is TGTGCCAGCAGCTTAGTCGGGGGCTCGGACTACAATGAGCAGTTCTTC.

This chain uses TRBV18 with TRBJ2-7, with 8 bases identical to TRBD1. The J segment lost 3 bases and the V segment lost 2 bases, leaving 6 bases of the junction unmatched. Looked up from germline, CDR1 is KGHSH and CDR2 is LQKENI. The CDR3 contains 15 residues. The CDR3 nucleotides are TGTGCCAGCTCACCAAAAGGGACAGGCCTCTACGAGCAGTACTTC. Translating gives CASSPKGTGLYEQYF.

CDR3 protein: CASSFQGGRASYEQFF. The CDR3 DNA is TGTGCCAGCAGCTTTCAGGGGGGGAGGGCTTCCTATGAGCAGTTCTTC. The rearrangement joins TRBV7-2 to TRBJ2-1, with D perhaps TRBD1 or TRBD2 (7 bases each). The CDR3 runs to 16 residues. From germline, CDR1 is SGHTA and CDR2 FQGNSA. The V end was cut by 3 bases, the J end by 8 bases, with 20 bases between. Full variable domain (outside the CDR3, taken from reference TRBV7-2 and TRBJ2-1): GAGVSQSPSNKVTEKGKDVELRCDPISGHTALYWYRQSLGQGLEFLIYFQGNSAPDKSGLPSDRFSAERTGGSVSTLTIQRTQQEDSAVYLCASSFQGGRASYEQFFGPGTRLTVL.